Listed here is a single T cell receptor (beta chain). The sample comes from a study of cytomegalovirus exposure and HLA in healthy donors. PCR involved 60 Vbeta and 13 Jbeta primers. Profiled with immunoSEQ multiplex PCR; TCRdb holds only in-frame clones, not every one. The sample lists under 150,000 clones, over 65% occurring once. Germline V gives CDR1 SGHNT, CDR2 YENEEA. V lost 0 bases and J lost 6; bases outside the gene matches: 6. CDR3 length: 16 residues. Sequenced sample: PBMCs. This TCR came from a woman in her forties in good health and CMV-seropositive. The chain joins TRBV11-3 to TRBJ2-7; the match to TRBD2 covers 12 bases. The CDR3 region is CASSLDLLAGGTEQYF. Here the CDR3 DNA reads TGTGCCAGCAGCTTAGATTTACTAGCGGGAGGAACCGAGCAGTACTTC.